This T cell receptor (beta chain) was observed in a study of blood T cell repertoires in COVID-19. The protocol was immunoSEQ multiplex PCR, while the TCRdb copy is restricted to in-frame clones and leaves out a portion. The repertoire holds over 250,000 clones, with 90% as singletons. Clinical history reported by participants formed the basis on which cohorts were assigned. Germline V CDR1 and CDR2: MGHRA, YSYEKL. The CDR3 covers 16 residues. Trimming took off 0 bases at V and 0 bases at J, with 12 bases between the two ends. Sequenced sample: PBMCs or T cells enriched from blood (not recorded which). The rearrangement joins TRBV4-1 to TRBJ2-7; a weak D match, TRBD2 (6 bases). This receptor was obtained from a man in his sixties who had recovered from COVID-19. CDR3 DNA: TGCGCCAGCAGCCAAGAGCCCGGGACTCGCTCCTACGAGCAGTACTTC. It codes for CASSQEPGTRSYEQYF.